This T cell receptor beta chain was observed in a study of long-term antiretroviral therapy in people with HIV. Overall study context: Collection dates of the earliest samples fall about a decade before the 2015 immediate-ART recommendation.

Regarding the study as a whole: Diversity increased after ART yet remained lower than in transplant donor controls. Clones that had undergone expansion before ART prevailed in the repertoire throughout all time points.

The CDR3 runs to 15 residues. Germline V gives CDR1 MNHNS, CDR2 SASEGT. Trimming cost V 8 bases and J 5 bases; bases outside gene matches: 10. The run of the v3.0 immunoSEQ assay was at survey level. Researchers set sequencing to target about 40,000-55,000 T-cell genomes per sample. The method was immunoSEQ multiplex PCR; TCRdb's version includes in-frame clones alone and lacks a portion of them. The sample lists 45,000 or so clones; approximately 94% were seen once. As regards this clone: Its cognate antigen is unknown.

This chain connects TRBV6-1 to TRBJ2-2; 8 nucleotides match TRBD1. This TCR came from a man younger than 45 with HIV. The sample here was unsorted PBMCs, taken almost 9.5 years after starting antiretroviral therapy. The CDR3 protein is CASAQGAPGTGELFF. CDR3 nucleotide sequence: TGTGCCAGCGCTCAGGGGGCGCCTGGAACCGGGGAGCTGTTTTTT.